One and the same sample provided the 4 T cell receptor beta chains below, sequenced in a study of T cells in Graves' hyperthyroidism and ophthalmopathy. The CDR3 regions of TCR beta were amplified from RNA transcripts. First-round RT-PCR targeting the TCR CDR3 was performed with the HTBI primer set. TCRdb reanalysed the multiplex PCR reads using MiXCR and keeps one entry per CDR3 protein. The sample records around 660,000 distinct CDR3 sequences, about 45% being singletons. The specimen was peripheral blood or thyroid tissue (not recorded which). The receptors stem from an adult man with Graves' disease, either hyperthyroidism or ophthalmopathy (not recorded which).

The chain couples TRBV2 to TRBJ1-1; D is perhaps TRBD1 (6 bases). Germline lookup yields CDR1 SNHLY and CDR2 FYNNEI. CDR3 length equals 14 residues. The germline V and J ends were trimmed by 6 bases and 1 base, with 12 bases remaining between them. The CDR3 DNA sequence: TGTGCCAGCAGGAAGGGGGGAACGAACACTGAAGCTTTCTTT. This translates into CASRKGGTNTEAFF.

This clonotype was recorded at least ten times. The V gene is TRBV7-2, the J gene TRBJ2-7; TRBD2 agrees at 13 bases. Trimming cost V 5 bases and J 6 bases; bases outside gene matches: 7. From germline, CDR1 is SGHTA and CDR2 FQGNSA. The CDR3 consists of 15 residues. In DNA form, the CDR3 reads TGTGCCAGCAGCCCCTTAGGACTAGCGGGAGTCGAGCAGTACTTC. Amino acids: CASSPLGLAGVEQYF.

This clonotype was counted ten times or more. The J gene is TRBJ1-5, the V gene TRBV24-1; 7 nucleotides agree with TRBD1. Looked up from germline, CDR1 is KGHDR and CDR2 is SFDVKD. With 7 bases clipped from V and 0 bases from J, the junction kept 2 bases outside the gene matches. The CDR3 loop spans 14 amino acids. CDR3 DNA sequence: TGTGCCACCAGGGGGACAGATAGCAATCAGCCCCAGCATTTT. Residues: CATRGTDSNQPQHF.

The chain joins TRBV19 to TRBJ1-5, with 8 bases fitting TRBD1. J gave up 7 bases and V 9 bases, and 8 bases lay outside the gene matches. The CDR3 has 13 residues. Germline lookup yields CDR1 LNHDA and CDR2 SQIVND (reference sequence). CDR3 nucleotide sequence: TGTGCCAGCAGACCTACAGGGGGGCAGCCCCAGCATTTT. Its translation is CASRPTGGQPQHF.